This T cell receptor (beta chain) was retrieved from a study of T cells in localized non-small cell lung cancer (dated by TCRdb to 2020 to 2021). For the study in its entirety: The study analyzed T cell repertoires of hundreds of early-stage NSCLC patients, comparing tumors and uninvolved tumor-adjacent lungs. The cohort consisted of about 240 treatment-naive NSCLC patients whose localized lung tumors had been resected. NSCLC patients had a mean age of roughly 66 years, and around 140 were male and more than 90 female.

For this clone: Its antigen has not been determined. Base qualities were left out, and no much larger clone turns up one base away.

At diagnosis, tumor, uninvolved tumor-adjacent lung and peripheral blood were collected and then preserved as a mix of FFPE and fresh-frozen material. TCR beta CDR3 regions were sequenced from DNA using the immunoSEQ Assay. Per the authors' processing: T cell density was computed as TCR beta template counts normalized to usable DNA estimated by amplifying housekeeping genes. The preseqR package was used to estimate richness by extrapolating to 400,000 templates for PBMC samples and to 120,000 templates for tissue samples. Clonality was defined as one minus Pielou's evenness. To identify tissue-enriched TCRs, differential abundance testing was run on productive amino-acid clonotypes with a minimum total count of 5 and an alpha of 0.1. The Jaccard Index and the Morisita Overlap Index were used to measure repertoire overlap between compartments. GLIPH grouped TCR beta CDR3s together with public tetramer-defined viral CDR3s, and a viral motif had to include at least three viral sequences and also show V-gene enrichment. TCRdb mirrors the immuneACCESS table, restricted to in-frame sequences. Some clones are absent from its copies; in checked studies, under half trace to an unresolved V gene, and the reason for the others is unknown. The D gene and trimming were derived from the DNA, and the V and J assignments and clone size from that table. The sample table shows about 2,200 clones, and roughly a third are seen once. The biggest ten clones account for 22% of the sample.

General findings and caveats noted by the study authors: Longer overall survival was associated with higher T cell density in blood, whereas shorter survival was associated with higher clonality in adjacent lung. Uninvolved tumor-adjacent lung showed the highest T cell clonality, higher than tumor, which suggests more focused antigenic responses in the adjacent lung. Because the study design was exploratory, TCR variables were selected using unadjusted p-values without false-discovery rate correction. Of the top 100 tumor clones, a median of roughly 53 were detected in paired uninvolved adjacent lung; under 30 were also among that lung's top 100. Because multi-region tumor sequencing was not done, intratumor heterogeneity could not be ruled out.

Inclusive of the bounding cysteine and phenylalanine, the CDR3 is 14 residues long. Of all the DNA, just the CDR3 is kept, 42 bases in frame from base 1. The germline V gene sets CDR1 to KGHSH and CDR2 to LQKENI. V loses 1 base at its end and J loses 8 bases; junction bases beyond the gene matches: 7. This receptor was taken from a female donor at least 60 years old with stage I lung adenocarcinoma. The sample was lung tumor tissue, taken before any cancer treatment. This chain joins TRBV18 to TRBJ1-2, with 7 bases matching TRBD1. This receptor has the CDR3 CASSPLQGSLGYTF. The DNA is as follows: TGTGCCAGCTCACCACTACAGGGGTCGTTGGGCTACACCTTC.